Sequencing of this T cell receptor (beta chain) was carried out in a study of beta chain features in type 1 diabetes (dated by TCRdb to the late 2010s). Concerning the study at large: Patients and healthy donors did not differ in mean age, gender distribution, total cell number or subset yield. A total of some 100,000,000 sorted cells were examined across all samples, and a strong correlation was observed between cell number per subset and RNA yield. The study compared TCRB repertoires of sorted circulating CD4+ T cell subsets between recently diagnosed type 1 diabetes patients and matched healthy donors. Naive and central memory subsets were obtained from all 30 or so donors, but regulatory and stem cell-like memory subsets were isolated from only 8 patients and roughly 8 healthy donors. The study at large found these results: Fewer insertions and more nucleotide deletions at VDJ recombination sites were observed in patients with type 1 diabetes, implying thymic rearrangement abnormalities. Because small numbers of individuals were included in the HLA sub-analyses, any influence of HLA type on TCRB rearrangement was left unresolved. Sequencing cDNA rather than genomic DNA could over-represent highly expressing activated cells, although activation and CD3 levels did not differ between groups. A moderate but significant shortening of TCRB CDR3 length was observed in type 1 diabetes patients in all four CD4+ subsets. Naive, central memory and regulatory TCRB repertoires appeared more similar among patients than among healthy donors. Shorter templates might have been favored by PCR, but patient and control samples were amplified and corrected together, so both groups would have been affected equally by any skew.

All of the isolated RNA was reverse transcribed with the High Capacity cDNA Reverse Transcription Kit, so expressed TCRB transcripts were sequenced. Deep immunoSEQ sequencing was applied to naive, central memory and regulatory T cell samples, giving an average of approximately 4 million total reads per sample. After sorted cells were lysed in RLT buffer, RNA was extracted with DNase-treated RNeasy Micro or Mini kits, with the choice depending on cell number. Each cell subset was processed on its own to prevent cross-contamination, while patient and healthy donor samples were processed together. The immunoSEQ multiplex PCR was used to amplify TCRB sequences from cDNA, yielding 87-bp fragments that span the CDR3 region. Amplicons were sequenced on the Illumina HiSeq platform. The authors' pipeline ran thus. Synthetic template baselines were used to correct PCR bias computationally, reads within Hamming distance 2 were collapsed, and singletons that could not be merged were discarded. Reads were aligned against IMGT to assign V, D and J genes, CDR3 length and insertions or deletions at six rearrangement sites. Within each subset, clonotype counts were normalized to sorted cell number, and only after that were true diversity and Gini coefficients computed with the tcR R package. The overlap coefficient, calculated on TCRB nucleotide sequences, was used to measure repertoire sharing. As a proxy for the pre-selection repertoire, out-of-frame TCRB sequences from naive cells were analyzed. TCRdb's version of the immuneACCESS table is confined to in-frame rearrangements and falls short of the full clone set. An unresolved V gene accounts for under half of the shortfall where checked; the remainder is of unknown origin. V, J and clone size were drawn from that table, and D and trimming were deduced from the DNA. Present in this sample are nearly 250,000 clones, approximately 70% of which were seen just once. Of the sample, approximately 0.053% is held by the ten largest clones.

Each donor gave one peripheral blood draw, averaging approximately 0.12 L, which was collected into heparinised tubes. Naive, central memory, regulatory and stem cell-like memory CD4+ T cells were sorted on a BD FACSAria II using a panel including CD45RO, CCR7, CD25, CD127, CD95 and CD27. A purity above 98% was achieved for all sorted populations. PBMCs were isolated immediately by Lymphoprep density gradient centrifugation and stained directly without culture. To minimize batch effects, samples were stained and sorted in pairs, one healthy donor with one patient per experiment. In this sample, this clone turned up a few times. The target of this receptor is not known. Qualities for individual bases were not recorded, and no much larger clone is one base off. The germline V gene sets CDR1 to SGDLS and CDR2 to YYNGEE. There are 14 amino acids in the CDR3, from cysteine to phenylalanine inclusive. The retained sequence is limited to the CDR3, 42 bases, with the frame set at the first base. V is cut back by 2 bases and J by 1 base, with 3 bases in the junction unmatched.

This receptor was identified in a man younger than 40 in good health. Sequencing was done on a sample of naive CD4+ T cells from blood. Explained via the paper, the cell subset or site label denotes: true naive CD4+ T cells. The rearrangement combines TRBV9 with TRBJ2-7; 7 bases in the middle match TRBD2. The DNA is TGTGCCAGCAGCGTGCTAGCGGTATCCTACGAGCAGTACTTC. This encodes CASSVLAVSYEQYF.